This T cell receptor (beta chain) stems from a study of blood T cell repertoires in COVID-19. As for the study in general: In each case, the material was cDNA or gDNA derived from T cells, B-cell-depleted T cells, or PBMCs.

Original processing methods: Using reference gene primer amplification, nucleated cell counts were estimated. Using immunoSEQ multiplex PCR, the repertoire was profiled, and TCRdb retains in-frame clones only, with some absent. The V and J calls and clone size are taken from that table; D and trimming were inferred from the DNA. Of 90,000 to 120,000 clones detected, 88% appear once; the ten largest clones hold approximately 6.8%. CDR3 length: 12 amino acids. Per the germline V gene, CDR1 is MDHEN and CDR2 is SYDVKM. V lost 3 bases and J lost 3, with 5 bases in between. The rearrangement joins TRBV28 to TRBJ1-1; no reliable D call. Material: peripheral blood. This TCR was recovered from a man aged 45-65 years with active or convalescent COVID-19. CDR3 residues: CASSFRDTEAFF. The CDR3 DNA follows: TGTGCCAGCAGTTTTCGGGACACTGAAGCTTTCTTT.